This paragraph reports one T cell receptor beta chain. V dropped 0 bases and J dropped 3 bases, with 14 bases sitting between them. In germline, CDR1 is MNHEY, CDR2 SVGAGI. The CDR3 extends over 16 amino acids. Profiled with immunoSEQ multiplex PCR; TCRdb holds only in-frame clones, not every one. Of some 140,000 clones in the sample, around 94% were seen once. This sample was taken from a study of control samples from healthy donors and cancer patients. V and J are TRBV6-5 and TRBJ1-1, with D possibly being TRBD1 (6 bases). Material for sequencing was PBMCs. The TCR originated in a man between 60 and 75 years old with colorectal cancer. The CDR3 is CASSYSLWGADTEAFF. CDR3 DNA: TGTGCCAGCAGTTACTCCCTATGGGGGGCTGACACTGAAGCTTTCTTT.